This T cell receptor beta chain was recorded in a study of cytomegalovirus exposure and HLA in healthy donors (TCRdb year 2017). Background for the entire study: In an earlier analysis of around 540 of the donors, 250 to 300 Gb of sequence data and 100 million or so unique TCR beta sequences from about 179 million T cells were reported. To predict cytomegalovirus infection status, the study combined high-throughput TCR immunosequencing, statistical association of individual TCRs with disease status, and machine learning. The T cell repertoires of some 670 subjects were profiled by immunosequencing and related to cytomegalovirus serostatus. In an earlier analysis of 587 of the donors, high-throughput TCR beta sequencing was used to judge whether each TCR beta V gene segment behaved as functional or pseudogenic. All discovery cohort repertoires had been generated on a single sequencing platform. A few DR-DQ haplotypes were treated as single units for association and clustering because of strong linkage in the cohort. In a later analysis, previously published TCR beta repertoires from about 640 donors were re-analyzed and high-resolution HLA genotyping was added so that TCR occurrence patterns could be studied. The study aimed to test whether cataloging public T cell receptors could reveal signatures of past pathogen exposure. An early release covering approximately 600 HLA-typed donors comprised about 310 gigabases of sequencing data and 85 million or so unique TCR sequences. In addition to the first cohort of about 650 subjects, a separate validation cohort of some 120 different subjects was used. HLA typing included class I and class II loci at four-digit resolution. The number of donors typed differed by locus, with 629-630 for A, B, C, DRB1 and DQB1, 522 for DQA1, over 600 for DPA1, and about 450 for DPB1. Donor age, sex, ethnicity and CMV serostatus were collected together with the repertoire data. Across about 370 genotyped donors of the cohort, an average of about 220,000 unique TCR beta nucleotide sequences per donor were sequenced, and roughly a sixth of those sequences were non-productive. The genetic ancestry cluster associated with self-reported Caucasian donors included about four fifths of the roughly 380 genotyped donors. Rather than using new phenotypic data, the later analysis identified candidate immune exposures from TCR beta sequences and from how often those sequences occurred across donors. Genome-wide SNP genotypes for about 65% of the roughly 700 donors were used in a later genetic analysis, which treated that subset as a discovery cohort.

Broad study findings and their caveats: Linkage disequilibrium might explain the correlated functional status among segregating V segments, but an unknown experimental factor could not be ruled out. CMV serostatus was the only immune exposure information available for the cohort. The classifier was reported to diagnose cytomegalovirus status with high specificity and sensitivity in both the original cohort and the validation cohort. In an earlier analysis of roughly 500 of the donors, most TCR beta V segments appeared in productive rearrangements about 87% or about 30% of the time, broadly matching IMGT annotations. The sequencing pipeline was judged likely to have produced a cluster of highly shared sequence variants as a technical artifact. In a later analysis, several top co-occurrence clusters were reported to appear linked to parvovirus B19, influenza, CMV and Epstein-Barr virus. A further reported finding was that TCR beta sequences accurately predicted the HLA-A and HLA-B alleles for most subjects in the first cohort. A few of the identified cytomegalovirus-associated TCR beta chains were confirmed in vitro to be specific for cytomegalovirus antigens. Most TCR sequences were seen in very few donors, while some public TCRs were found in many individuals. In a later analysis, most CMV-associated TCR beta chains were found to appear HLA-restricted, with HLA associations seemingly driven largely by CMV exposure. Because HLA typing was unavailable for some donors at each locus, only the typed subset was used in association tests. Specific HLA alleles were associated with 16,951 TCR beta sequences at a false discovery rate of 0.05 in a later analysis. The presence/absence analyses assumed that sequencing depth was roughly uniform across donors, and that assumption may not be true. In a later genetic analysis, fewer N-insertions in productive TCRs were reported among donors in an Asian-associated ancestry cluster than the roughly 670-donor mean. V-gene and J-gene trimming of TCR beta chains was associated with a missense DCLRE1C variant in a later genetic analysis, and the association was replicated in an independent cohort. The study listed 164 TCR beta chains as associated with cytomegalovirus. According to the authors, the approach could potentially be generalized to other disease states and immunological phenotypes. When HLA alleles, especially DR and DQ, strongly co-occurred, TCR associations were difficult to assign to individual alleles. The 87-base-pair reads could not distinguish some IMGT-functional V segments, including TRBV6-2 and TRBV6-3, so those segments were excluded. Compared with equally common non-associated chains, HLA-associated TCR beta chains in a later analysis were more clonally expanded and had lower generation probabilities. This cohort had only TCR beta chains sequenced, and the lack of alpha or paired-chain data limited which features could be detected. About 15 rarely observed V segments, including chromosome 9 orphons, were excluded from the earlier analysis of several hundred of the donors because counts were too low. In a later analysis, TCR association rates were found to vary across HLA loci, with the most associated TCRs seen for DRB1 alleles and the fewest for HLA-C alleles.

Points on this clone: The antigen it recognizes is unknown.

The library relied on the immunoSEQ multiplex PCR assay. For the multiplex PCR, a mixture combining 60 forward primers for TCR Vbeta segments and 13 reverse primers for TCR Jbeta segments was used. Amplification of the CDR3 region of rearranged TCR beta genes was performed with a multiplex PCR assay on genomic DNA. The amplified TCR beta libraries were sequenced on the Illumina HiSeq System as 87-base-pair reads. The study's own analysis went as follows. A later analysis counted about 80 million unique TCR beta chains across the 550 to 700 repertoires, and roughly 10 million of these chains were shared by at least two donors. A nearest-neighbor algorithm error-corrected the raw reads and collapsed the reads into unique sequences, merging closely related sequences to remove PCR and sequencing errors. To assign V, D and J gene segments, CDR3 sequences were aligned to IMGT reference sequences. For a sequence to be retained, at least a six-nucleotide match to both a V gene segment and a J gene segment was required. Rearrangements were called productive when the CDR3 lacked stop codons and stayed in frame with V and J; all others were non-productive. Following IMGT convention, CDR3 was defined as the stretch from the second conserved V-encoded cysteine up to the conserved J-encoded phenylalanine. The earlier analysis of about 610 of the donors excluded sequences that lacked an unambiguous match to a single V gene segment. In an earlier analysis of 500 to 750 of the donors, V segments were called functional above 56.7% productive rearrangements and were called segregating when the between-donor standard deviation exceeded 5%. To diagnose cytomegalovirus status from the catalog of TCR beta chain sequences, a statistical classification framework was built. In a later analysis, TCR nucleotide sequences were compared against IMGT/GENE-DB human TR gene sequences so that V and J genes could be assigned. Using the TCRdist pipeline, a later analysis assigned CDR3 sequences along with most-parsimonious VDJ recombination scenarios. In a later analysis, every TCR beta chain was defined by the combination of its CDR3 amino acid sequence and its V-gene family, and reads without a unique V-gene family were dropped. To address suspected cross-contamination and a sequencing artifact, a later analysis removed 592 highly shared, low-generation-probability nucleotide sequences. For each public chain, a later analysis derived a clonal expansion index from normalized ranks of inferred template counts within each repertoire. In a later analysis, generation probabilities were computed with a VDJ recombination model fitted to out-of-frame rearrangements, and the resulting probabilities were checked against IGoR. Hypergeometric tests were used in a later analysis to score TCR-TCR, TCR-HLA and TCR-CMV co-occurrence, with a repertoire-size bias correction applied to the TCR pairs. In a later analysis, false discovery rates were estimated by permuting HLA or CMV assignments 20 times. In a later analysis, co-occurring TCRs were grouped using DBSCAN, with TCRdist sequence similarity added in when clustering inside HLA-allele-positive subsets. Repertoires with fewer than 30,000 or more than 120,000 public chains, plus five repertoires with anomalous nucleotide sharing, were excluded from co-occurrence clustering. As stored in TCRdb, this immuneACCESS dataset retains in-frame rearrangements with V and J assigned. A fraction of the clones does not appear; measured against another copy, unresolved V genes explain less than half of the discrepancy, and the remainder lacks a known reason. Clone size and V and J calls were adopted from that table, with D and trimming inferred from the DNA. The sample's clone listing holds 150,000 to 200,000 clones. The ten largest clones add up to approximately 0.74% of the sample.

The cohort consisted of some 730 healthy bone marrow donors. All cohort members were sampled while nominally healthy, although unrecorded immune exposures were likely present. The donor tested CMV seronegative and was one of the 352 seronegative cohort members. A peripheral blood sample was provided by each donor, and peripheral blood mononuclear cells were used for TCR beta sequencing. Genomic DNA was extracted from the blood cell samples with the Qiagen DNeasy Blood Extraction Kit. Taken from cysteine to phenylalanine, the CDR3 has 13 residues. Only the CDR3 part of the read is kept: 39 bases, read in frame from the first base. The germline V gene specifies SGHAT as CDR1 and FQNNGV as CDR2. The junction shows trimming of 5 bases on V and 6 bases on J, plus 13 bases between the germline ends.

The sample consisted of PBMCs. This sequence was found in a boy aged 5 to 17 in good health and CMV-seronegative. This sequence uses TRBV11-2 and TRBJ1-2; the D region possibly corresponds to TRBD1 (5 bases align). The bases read TGTGCCAGCAGCCCCGGGGGAGCCAATGGCTACACCTTC. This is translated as CASSPGGANGYTF.